The T cell receptor beta chain under discussion was sequenced for a study of blood T cell repertoires in COVID-19. Study information: T cells, B-cell-depleted T cells, or PBMCs supplied cDNA or gDNA.

Trimming took 6 bases from V and 3 from J, leaving 6 bases between them. The CDR3 loop spans 12 amino acids. Germline V lookup: CDR1 MDHEN, CDR2 SYDVKM. The cohort comprised adults aged about 18 to 100 years residing in under 30 US areas. In the original processing: Estimated nucleated cell counts came from reference gene primer amplification. Libraries were prepared by immunoSEQ multiplex PCR; TCRdb keeps only in-frame clonotypes and omits some of them. V, J and clone size reflect that table, while D and trimming were determined from the DNA. Among roughly 430,000 clones listed, 88% were seen once. The source material was PBMCs or T cells enriched from blood (not recorded which). The TCR was taken from a woman aged 40 to 49 with acute COVID-19. The rearrangement joins TRBV28 to TRBJ1-5; D not certain. CDR3 amino acids: CASSLINQPQHF. CDR3 coding DNA: TGTGCCAGCAGCCTTATCAATCAGCCCCAGCATTTT.